Shown below are 25 T cell receptor beta chains from a single sample sequenced in a study of T-cell reconstitution after alpha-beta-depleted transplantation in children. Unique molecular identifiers were incorporated during preparation of the TCRbeta library. TCRdb analysed the PCR reads with MiXCR anew, one entry per CDR3 protein. In the table there are about 300,000 distinct CDR3 sequences, roughly a tenth of which are singletons. The sample consisted of PBMCs, taken before TCRalphabeta/CD19-depleted stem cell transplant. The receptors here all came from a boy less than two years old with acute myeloid leukemia, due to receive a stem cell transplant.

This clonotype was seen ten or more times. This chain links TRBV11-1 with TRBJ2-7, with 8 bases aligning to TRBD1. In germline, CDR1 is SGHAT, CDR2 FQDESV (reference sequence). V gave up 6 bases and J gave up 4 bases; unmatched junction bases: 20. This CDR3 region has 18 residues. The CDR3 sequence: CASSPRRGEADREYEQYF. The CDR3 coding sequence is TGTGCCAGCAGTCCTAGAAGGGGTGAGGCGGACAGGGAATACGAGCAGTACTTC.

This clonotype was seen many times. The chain carries TRBV3-1 and TRBJ2-7; 13 nucleotides align to TRBD2. The length of the CDR3 is 15 residues. J lost 3 bases, V lost 4 bases, and 3 bases had no gene match. The germline V gene has CDR1 LGHDT and CDR2 YNNKEL (reference sequence). CDR3 bases: TGTGCCAGCAGCCTCGGACTAGCGGGAGACTACGAGCAGTACTTC. Amino acids: CASSLGLAGDYEQYF.

In this sample, this clonotype turned up a few times. V gene TRBV11-2 combines with J gene TRBJ2-3, with D possibly TRBD1 on 6 matching bases. The CDR3 has 15 amino acids. Germline CDR1 and CDR2: SGHAT and FQNNGV. V was cut by 5 bases and J by 4 bases, with 16 bases left in between. The CDR3 sequence: CASSEQGKGADTQYF. Written as DNA, the CDR3 is TGTGCCAGCAGCGAACAGGGAAAAGGCGCAGATACGCAGTATTTT.

The table lists this clonotype with many counts. The chain links TRBV7-2 to TRBJ1-1; D possibly corresponds to TRBD1 (5 bases). Trimming took off 4 bases at V and 8 bases at J, with 20 bases between the two ends. Germline CDR1 SGHTA, CDR2 FQGNSA. The CDR3 spans 15 residues. The chain's CDR3 is CASSSLPTSTVEAFF. The CDR3 DNA is TGTGCCAGCAGCTCCCTACCTACCTCGACAGTCGAAGCTTTCTTT.

This clonotype was counted a few times. V usage is TRBV11-3 and J usage is TRBJ2-2; 7 nucleotides match TRBD1. The germline V gene has CDR1 SGHNT and CDR2 YENEEA. This CDR3 contains 15 residues. Germline trimming cut 3 bases from V and 1 base from J; bases unmatched to any gene: 2. CDR3 coding DNA: TGTGCCAGCAGCTTCGGGACAGTGAACACCGGGGAGCTGTTTTTT. Its protein is CASSFGTVNTGELFF.

This clonotype was seen repeatedly, ten times or more. Sequence at one end of the junction differs from germline and may be a read error. The chain carries TRBV14 and TRBJ2-7; D possibly corresponds to TRBD2 (6 bases). The germline CDR1 and CDR2 sequences are SGHDN and FVKESK. CDR3 length: 13 amino acids. CDR3 protein: CASRQGLTGEQYF. The CDR3 DNA is TGTGCCAGCAGGCAAGGACTAACGGGCGAGCAGTACTTC.

This clonotype has a count of ten or more. The chain carries TRBV5-1 and TRBJ2-7; the match to TRBD1 covers 8 bases. Germline-derived CDR1 and CDR2 are SGHRS and YFSETQ. CDR3 length: 13 amino acids. V shed 4 bases, J shed 3 bases, and the junction held 3 bases outside the gene matches. For the CDR3, the DNA is TGCGCCAGCAGCCACACAGGGGGCTACGAGCAGTACTTC. It translates to CASSHTGGYEQYF. The whole variable domain, remainder taken from reference TRBV5-1 and TRBJ2-7, is KAGVTQTPRYLIKTRGQQVTLSCSPISGHRSVSWYQQTPGQGLQFLFEYFSETQRNKGNFPGRFSGRQFSNSRSEMNVSTLELGDSALYLCASSHTGGYEQYFGPGTRLTVT.

This clonotype has a count of ten or more. This CDR3 is CASSQDPSGSSYEQYF. The DNA for the CDR3 is TGCGCCAGCAGCCAAGATCCTAGCGGGAGCTCCTACGAGCAGTACTTC. The J gene is TRBJ2-7, the V gene TRBV4-3; 10 bases are shared with TRBD2. The V gene's germline CDR1 is LGHNA and CDR2 YSLEER. V shed 0 bases and J 0 bases; nucleotides not matched to a gene: 2. The CDR3 totals 16 residues.

The CDR3: CASSSPLGTSGRYEQYF. CDR3 bases: TGTGCCAGCTCATCACCCCTAGGGACTAGCGGGAGGTACGAGCAGTACTTC. This chain joins TRBV4-2 and TRBJ2-7, with TRBD2 matching 15 bases. The length of the CDR3 is 17 residues. The V gene end was trimmed by 8 bases and the J gene end by 4 bases; junction bases not matched to a gene: 12. Germline V gene data show CDR1 as LGHNA and CDR2 as YNFKEQ.

In its sample, this clonotype was seen many times. The chain employs TRBV10-3 and TRBJ2-7; 9 bases fit TRBD1. The CDR3 loop spans 15 amino acids. Per germline, CDR1 ENHRY and CDR2 SYGVKD. V lost 0 bases, J lost 2 bases, and 2 bases stayed unmatched. The CDR3 DNA sequence: TGTGCCATCAGTGAGTCGGGACAGGGCCCCTACGAGCAGTACTTC. Amino acids: CAISESGQGPYEQYF.

This clonotype was recorded many times. V gene TRBV11-2 combines with J gene TRBJ2-1, with 13 bases matching TRBD2. Germline CDR1 reads SGHAT; CDR2 reads FQNNGV. The CDR3 covers 18 residues. After removal of 6 bases from V and 3 bases from J, the junction contained 11 bases not matched to a gene. CDR3 nucleotide sequence: TGTGCCAGCAGGTCTACTAGCGGGGGGGCTCTTCTCTACAATGAGCAGTTCTTC. This translates into CASRSTSGGALLYNEQFF. The full variable domain, with the rest looked up from reference TRBV11-2 and TRBJ2-1, is EAGVAQSPRYKIIEKRQSVAFWCNPISGHATLYWYQQILGQGPKLLIQFQNNGVVDDSQLPKDRFSAERLKGVDSTLKIQPAKLEDSAVYLCASRSTSGGALLYNEQFFGPGTRLTVL.

Ten or more counts support this clonotype. CDR3 amino acids: CADTQGPPYEQYF. The CDR3 region has the DNA TGTGCCGATACACAGGGCCCCCCCTACGAGCAGTACTTC. The chain combines TRBV2 with TRBJ2-7; D possibly corresponds to TRBD1 (6 bases). The CDR3 sequence is 13 residues long. Germline values: CDR1 SNHLY, CDR2 FYNNEI. The ends were cut back, 11 bases at V and 2 bases at J, with 16 bases in the middle.

The chain couples TRBV19 to TRBJ2-3; 14 nucleotides line up with TRBD2. The CDR3 totals 14 residues. Trimming took 6 bases from V and 6 from J; bases not matched to a gene: 2. Germline values: CDR1 LNHDA, CDR2 SQIVND (reference sequence). Written as DNA, the CDR3 is TGTGCCAGTAGGAGACTAGCGGGAGGGGATACGCAGTATTTT. It encodes CASRRLAGGDTQYF.

This clonotype has only a few counts. This rearrangement joins TRBV15 to TRBJ2-7; maybe TRBD2 (6 bases). In germline, CDR1 is LNHNV, CDR2 YYDKDF (reference sequence). CDR3 length equals 17 residues. V was trimmed by 1 base and J by 4 bases, leaving 20 bases between them. CDR3 DNA: TGTGCCACCAGCAGAGCCCTCGGGACTTGGCTGCAGTACGAGCAGTACTTC. Encoded protein: CATSRALGTWLQYEQYF.

This clonotype was detected many times. The CDR3 DNA is TGCGCCAGCAGCGGGACAGGGGAGTTGGAGCAGTACTTC. Translation: CASSGTGELEQYF. The chain has TRBV5-1 and TRBJ2-7; 10 nucleotides line up with TRBD1. This CDR3 comprises 13 residues. The V segment lost 4 bases and the J segment 7 bases; nucleotides outside the gene matches: 5. CDR1 SGHRS and CDR2 YFSETQ come from the germline V gene.

This clonotype was recorded a few times. The chain recombines TRBV5-6 with TRBJ2-5, with a weak D call TRBD1 (5 bases). Germline V gene lookup returns CDR1 SGHDT and CDR2 YYEEEE. This CDR3 has 18 residues. Trimming took 0 bases from V and 1 from J, leaving 19 bases between them. DNA of the CDR3: TGTGCCAGCAGCTTGGGACCACAGGCCGGCAGTCCCCAAGAGACCCAGTACTTC. This encodes CASSLGPQAGSPQETQYF.

There are many counts of this clonotype. The rearrangement joins TRBV3-1 to TRBJ1-1; 12 positions agree with TRBD1. The V gene end was trimmed by 6 bases and the J gene end by 10 bases; junction bases not matched to a gene: 15. The CDR3 is 16 residues long. Per germline, CDR1 LGHDT and CDR2 YNNKEL (reference sequence). CDR3 DNA: TGTGCCAGCAGTCGTATTCCGGGACAGGGGGCGCGGGGAGCTTTCTTT. Translated: CASSRIPGQGARGAFF.

With regard to this clonotype: This may be a read error: a much more frequent sequence differs by one nucleotide. As the CDR3 is not closed by the conserved phenylalanine or tryptophan, this likely results from a read error. This rearrangement joins TRBV3-1 to TRBJ1-1; weak D call: TRBD1 (5 bases). The CDR3 is 12 amino acids. V gave up 4 bases and J gave up 7 bases, with 10 bases separating them. Germline CDR1 is LGHDT and CDR2 is YNNKEL (reference sequence). The CDR3 sequence: CASSLGQVEAFC. For the CDR3, the DNA is TGTGCCAGCAGCCTGGGGCAGGTTGAAGCTTTCTGT.

Comment on this clonotype: Just one base apart from a much larger clone, this may be a read error. The rearrangement uses TRBV12-3 or TRBV12-4 and TRBJ1-1; TRBD1 might be the D (5 bases). V lost 9 bases, J lost 4 bases, and 18 bases lay in between. CDR3 length equals 14 residues. CDR3 sequence reads: CARSPGGGGTEAFF. The CDR3 nucleotides read TGTGCCAGGAGCCCGGGGGGAGGTGGCACTGAAGCTTTCTTT.

This rearrangement joins TRBV4-1 to TRBJ2-5; a weak D match, TRBD1 (6 bases). Germline V lookup: CDR1 MGHRA, CDR2 YSYEKL. This CDR3 is built from 17 residues. The V end was cut by 1 base, the J end by 2 bases, with 17 bases between. The CDR3 region is CASSQVGALGVQETQYF. The CDR3 DNA follows: TGCGCCAGCAGCCAAGTGGGGGCCTTGGGGGTTCAAGAGACCCAGTACTTC.

This clonotype was seen many times. V is TRBV5-1 and J is TRBJ2-4; D uncertain. Germline values: CDR1 SGHRS, CDR2 YFSETQ. Trimming left V 1 base short and J 0 bases short, with 8 bases between. This CDR3 region has 15 residues. The DNA for the CDR3 is TGCGCCAGCAGCTTGCTCTCTGTAGCCAAAAACATTCAGTACTTC. Its translation: CASSLLSVAKNIQYF. Variable domain in full (rest from reference TRBV5-1 and TRBJ2-4): KAGVTQTPRYLIKTRGQQVTLSCSPISGHRSVSWYQQTPGQGLQFLFEYFSETQRNKGNFPGRFSGRQFSNSRSEMNVSTLELGDSALYLCASSLLSVAKNIQYFGAGTRLSVL.

Details on this clonotype: This may arise from a read error, as a much more abundant clone is one base away. V gene TRBV4-3 combines with J gene TRBJ2-3, with 11 bases lining up with TRBD2. Germline CDR1 and CDR2: LGHNA and YSLEER. The CDR3 loop spans 17 amino acids. The ends lost 0 bases at V and 5 bases at J; junction bases unmatched: 7. In DNA form, the CDR3 reads TGCGCCAGCAGCCAAGAGGGAACTAGCGGGAGTCGAGATACGCAGTATTTT. Translation: CASSQEGTSGSRDTQYF.

The rearrangement links TRBV29-1 to TRBJ1-4; 7 bases are a match to TRBD1. The CDR3 spans 15 residues. V lost 0 bases to trimming and J lost 6 bases; unmatched junction nucleotides: 7. Germline CDR1 reads SQVTM; CDR2 reads ANQGSEA. The CDR3 protein is CSVEDHVTGHEKLFF. The DNA of the CDR3 is TGCAGCGTTGAAGATCACGTGACAGGGCATGAAAAACTGTTTTTT.

Many counts were recorded for this clonotype. V usage is TRBV7-9 and J usage is TRBJ2-1; 9 bases fit TRBD1. J gave up 6 bases and V 6 bases, and 12 bases lay outside the gene matches. The CDR3 spans 16 residues. Germline lookup yields CDR1 SEHNR and CDR2 FQNEAQ (reference sequence). CDR3 sequence: CASSRTGTGKGNEQFF. The CDR3 DNA reads TGTGCCAGCAGTCGTACGGGGACAGGGAAGGGCAATGAGCAGTTCTTC.

The chain has TRBV11-1 and TRBJ2-7; 12 bases agree with TRBD1. The CDR3 totals 18 residues. In germline, CDR1 is SGHAT, CDR2 FQDESV (reference sequence). Trimming at V came to 0 bases and at J to 6 bases, leaving 12 bases not matched to a gene. CDR3 in amino acids: CASSLAPLRDRGRPEQYF. The CDR3 DNA follows: TGTGCCAGCAGCTTAGCCCCACTCCGGGACAGGGGGCGTCCCGAGCAGTACTTC.